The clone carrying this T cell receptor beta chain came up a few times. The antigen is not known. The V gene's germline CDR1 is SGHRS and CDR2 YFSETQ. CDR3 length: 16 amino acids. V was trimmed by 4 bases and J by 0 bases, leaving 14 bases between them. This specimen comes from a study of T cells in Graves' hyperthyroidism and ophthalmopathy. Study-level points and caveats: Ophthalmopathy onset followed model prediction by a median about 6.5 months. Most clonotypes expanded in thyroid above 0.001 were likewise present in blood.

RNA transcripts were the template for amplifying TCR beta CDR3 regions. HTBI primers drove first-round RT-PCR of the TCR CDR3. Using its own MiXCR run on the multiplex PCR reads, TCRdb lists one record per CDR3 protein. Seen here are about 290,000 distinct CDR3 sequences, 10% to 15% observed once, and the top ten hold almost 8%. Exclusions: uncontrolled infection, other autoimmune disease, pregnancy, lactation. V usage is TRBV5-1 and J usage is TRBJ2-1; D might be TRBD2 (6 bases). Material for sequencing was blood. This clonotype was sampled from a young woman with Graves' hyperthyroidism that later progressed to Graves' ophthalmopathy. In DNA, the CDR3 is TGCGCCAGCAGCATGATGGAGGGGCCCTCCTACAATGAGCAGTTCTTC. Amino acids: CASSMMEGPSYNEQFF.